Listed below are T cell receptor beta chains from one sample, sequenced in a study of T cells in Graves' hyperthyroidism and ophthalmopathy. TCRdb re-called the multiplex PCR reads through MiXCR, storing one row per CDR3 protein. Among approximately 600,000 distinct CDR3 sequences, around 16% were seen once, and the ten largest hold over 3.5%. The sample taken for sequencing was blood. The origin of the receptors is a woman aged 30 to 39 with Graves' hyperthyroidism. Each CDR3 is given with its conserved first and last residue. The order of the fields is D gene, V gene, J gene, clone size, CDR3 length, CDR3 protein, CDR3 DNA. D genes are given only for firm matches. The size of a clone is reported for some rows only, either as once, few or many, or as a class for expanded clones.

>.|TRBV2|TRBJ1-4|many|14
CASRSTGTNEKLFF
TGTGCCAGCAGATCCACAGGGACCAATGAAAAACTGTTTTTT
>.|TRBV30|TRBJ1-1|.|13
CAWSSNRHTEAFF
TGTGCCTGGAGTAGCAACCGACACACTGAAGCTTTCTTT
>TRBD2|TRBV7-2|TRBJ2-7|many|16
CASSSAPTSGFIEQYF
TGTGCCAGCAGCTCCGCACCGACTAGCGGTTTCATCGAGCAGTACTTC
>TRBD1|TRBV3-1|TRBJ1-6|.|15
CASSLGQGGGSPLHF
TGTGCCAGCAGCCTGGGACAGGGCGGGGGTTCACCCCTCCACTTT
>TRBD2|TRBV7-7|TRBJ2-1|many|16
CASSKTSGVGGNEQFF
TGTGCTAGCAGCAAGACTAGCGGAGTAGGGGGCAATGAGCAGTTCTTC
>.|TRBV5-1|TRBJ1-2|.|16
CASSLGSTPTNYGYTF
TGCGCCAGCAGCTTGGGGTCCACACCAACTAACTATGGCTACACCTTC
>.|TRBV28|TRBJ2-1|few|12
CASNGERHKQFF
TGTGCCAGCAACGGCGAGAGACACAAGCAGTTCTTC
>.|TRBV3-1|TRBJ1-4|many|16
CASSQDRGWTNEKLFF
TGTGCCAGCAGCCAAGACAGGGGATGGACTAATGAAAAACTGTTTTTT
>.|TRBV30|TRBJ2-3|few|15
CAWSPIGQNTDTQYF
TGTGCCTGGAGTCCTATAGGACAGAACACAGATACGCAGTATTTT
>.|TRBV12-3/TRBV12-4|TRBJ1-2|many|13
CASSFGQFYGYTF
TGTGCCAGCAGTTTCGGACAGTTCTATGGCTACACCTTC
>TRBD2|TRBV4-1|TRBJ2-1|few|20
CASSQEGSGSSWGRSNEQFF
TGCGCCAGCAGCCAAGAGGGTAGCGGGAGTTCATGGGGACGGAGCAATGAGCAGTTCTTC
>.|TRBV16|TRBJ1-1|few|14
CASSPGAWGTEAFF
TGTGCCAGCAGCCCCGGGGCCTGGGGCACTGAAGCTTTCTTT
>.|TRBV18|TRBJ1-5|many|14
CASSPVSGNQPQHF
TGTGCCAGCTCACCAGTCTCTGGCAATCAGCCCCAGCATTTT